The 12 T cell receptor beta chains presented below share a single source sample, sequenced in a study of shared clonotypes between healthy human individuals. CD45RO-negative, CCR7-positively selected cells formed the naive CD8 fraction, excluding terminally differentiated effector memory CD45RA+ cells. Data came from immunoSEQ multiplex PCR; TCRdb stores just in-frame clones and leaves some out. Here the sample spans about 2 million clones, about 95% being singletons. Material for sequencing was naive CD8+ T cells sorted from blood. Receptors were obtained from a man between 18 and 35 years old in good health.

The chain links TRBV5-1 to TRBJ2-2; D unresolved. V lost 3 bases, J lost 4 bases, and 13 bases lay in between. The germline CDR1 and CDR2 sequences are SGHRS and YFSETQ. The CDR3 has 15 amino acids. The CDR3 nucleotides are TGCGCCAGCAGCTACGATGGCCACGCCACCGGGGAGCTGTTTTTT. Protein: CASSYDGHATGELFF.

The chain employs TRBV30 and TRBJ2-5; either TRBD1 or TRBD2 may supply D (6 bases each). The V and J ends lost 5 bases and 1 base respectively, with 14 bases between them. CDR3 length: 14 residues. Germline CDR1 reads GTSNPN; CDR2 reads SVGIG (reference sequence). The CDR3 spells CAWAGHWGQETQYF. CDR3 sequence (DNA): TGTGCCTGGGCGGGACACTGGGGCCAAGAGACCCAGTACTTC.

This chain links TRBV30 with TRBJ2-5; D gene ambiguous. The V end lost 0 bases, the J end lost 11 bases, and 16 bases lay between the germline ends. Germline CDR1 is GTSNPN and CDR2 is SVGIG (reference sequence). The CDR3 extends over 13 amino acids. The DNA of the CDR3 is TGTGCCTGGAGTGTAAAATCTGGGCACCAGCAGTACTTC. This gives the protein CAWSVKSGHQQYF.

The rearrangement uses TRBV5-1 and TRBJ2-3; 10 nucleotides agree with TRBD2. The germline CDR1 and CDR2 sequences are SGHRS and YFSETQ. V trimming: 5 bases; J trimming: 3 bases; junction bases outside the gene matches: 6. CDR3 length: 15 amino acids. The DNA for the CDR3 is TGCGCCAGCAGGGGAGGACTAGCGGTAACAGATACGCAGTATTTT. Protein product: CASRGGLAVTDTQYF.

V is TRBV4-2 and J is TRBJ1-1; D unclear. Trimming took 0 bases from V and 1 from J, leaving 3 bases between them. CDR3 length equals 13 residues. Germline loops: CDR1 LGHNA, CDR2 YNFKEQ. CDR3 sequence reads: CASSQDGNTEAFF. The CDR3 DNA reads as TGTGCCAGCAGCCAAGATGGGAACACTGAAGCTTTCTTT.

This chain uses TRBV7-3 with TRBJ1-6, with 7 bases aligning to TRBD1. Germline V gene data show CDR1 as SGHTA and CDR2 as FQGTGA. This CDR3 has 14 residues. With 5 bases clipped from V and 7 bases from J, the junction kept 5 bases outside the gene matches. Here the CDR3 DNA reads TGTGCCAGCAGCACTACAGGGGCGAATTCACCCCTCCACTTT. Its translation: CASSTTGANSPLHF.

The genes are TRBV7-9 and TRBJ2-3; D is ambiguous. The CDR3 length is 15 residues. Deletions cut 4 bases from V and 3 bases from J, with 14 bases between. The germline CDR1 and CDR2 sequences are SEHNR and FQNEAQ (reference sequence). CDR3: CASSSSAQGTDTQYF. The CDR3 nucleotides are TGTGCCAGCAGCTCGTCGGCACAAGGGACAGATACGCAGTATTTT.

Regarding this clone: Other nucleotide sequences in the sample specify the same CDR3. This CDR3 reads CASSLDPGYYEQYF. CDR3 bases: TGTGCCAGCAGCTTAGATCCGGGATACTACGAGCAGTACTTC. V gene TRBV11-2 combines with J gene TRBJ2-7; TRBD2 might be the D (5 bases). The germline V and J ends were trimmed by 0 bases and 3 bases, with 9 bases remaining between them. Germline V gene sequence: CDR1 SGHAT, CDR2 FQNNGV. The CDR3 spans 14 residues.

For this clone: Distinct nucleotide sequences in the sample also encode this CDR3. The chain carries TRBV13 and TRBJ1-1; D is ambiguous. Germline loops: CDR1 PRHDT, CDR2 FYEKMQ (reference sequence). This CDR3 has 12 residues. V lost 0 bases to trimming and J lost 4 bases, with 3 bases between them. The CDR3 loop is CASSLGPTEAFF. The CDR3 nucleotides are TGTGCCAGCAGCTTAGGGCCCACTGAAGCTTTCTTT.

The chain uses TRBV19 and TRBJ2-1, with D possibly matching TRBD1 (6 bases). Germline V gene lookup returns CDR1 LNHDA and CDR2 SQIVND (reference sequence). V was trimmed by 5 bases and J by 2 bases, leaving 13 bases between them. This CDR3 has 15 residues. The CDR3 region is CASSVPGHTYNEQFF. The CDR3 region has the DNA TGTGCCAGTAGTGTTCCGGGACACACCTACAATGAGCAGTTCTTC.

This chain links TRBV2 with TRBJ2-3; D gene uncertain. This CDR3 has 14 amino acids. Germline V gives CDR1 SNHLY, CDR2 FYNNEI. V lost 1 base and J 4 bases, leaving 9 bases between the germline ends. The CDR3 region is CASSEVVFPDTQYF. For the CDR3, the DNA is TGTGCCAGCAGTGAAGTGGTTTTCCCAGATACGCAGTATTTT.

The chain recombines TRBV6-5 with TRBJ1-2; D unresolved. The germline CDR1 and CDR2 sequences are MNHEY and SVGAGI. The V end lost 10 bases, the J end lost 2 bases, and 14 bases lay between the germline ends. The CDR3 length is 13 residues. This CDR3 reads CATKIGRNYGYTF. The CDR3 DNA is TGTGCCACGAAAATCGGACGGAACTATGGCTACACCTTC.